This T cell receptor beta chain was sequenced during a study of blood T cell repertoires in COVID-19. Study overall: Samples of COVID-19 (acute and convalescent) were obtained from the United States, Italy and Spain. The cDNA or gDNA used as material had been derived from T cells, B-cell-depleted T cells, or PBMCs.

Trimming pared 4 bases from V and 5 bases from J, leaving 11 bases between. This CDR3 is 13 amino acids long. Germline CDR1 reads LGHNA; CDR2 reads YNFKEQ. The authors' processing: Reference gene primer amplification in the assay estimated nucleated cell counts. Clones were sequenced by immunoSEQ multiplex PCR, and TCRdb holds only the in-frame ones, with some missing. Clonal size and the V and J genes are those of that table, whereas D and trimming came from the DNA. Of 210,000 or so clones listed, roughly 84% are singletons. The V gene is TRBV4-2, the J gene TRBJ2-5, with D tentatively TRBD2 (5 bases). The sequenced sample was peripheral blood. The clonotype was recovered from a woman older than 75 with active or convalescent COVID-19. The CDR3 sequence is CASSPTSRETQYF. CDR3 bases: TGTGCCAGCAGCCCAACTAGTCGGGAGACCCAGTACTTC.